This T cell receptor beta chain was profiled in a study of T cell clones after liver transplantation. Study overall: Pre-transplant mixed lymphocyte reactions yielded third-party-reactive TCRbeta sequences as comparators for graft-donor-reactive sequences. Patients counted as tolerant after at least one year off all immunosuppression, enzymes not exceeding twice normal. Samples came pre-transplant, pre-randomization before withdrawal, and post-randomization after withdrawal ended.

The method was immunoSEQ multiplex PCR; TCRdb's version includes in-frame clones alone and lacks a portion of them. The sample lists tens of thousands of clones; around 85% were seen once. The germline V and J ends were trimmed by 4 bases and 4 bases, with 13 bases remaining between them. CDR1 is SGHAT, CDR2 FQNNGV, per germline. The length of the CDR3 is 14 residues. Unstimulated PBMCs were sorted into CD3+CD4+ and CD3+CD8+ populations. The clonotype originates from a human patient who received a liver transplant. Part of the T cells may come from the graft donor. Specimen: CD8+ T cells from blood, collected 12 months after liver transplant. J is TRBJ1-1 and V is TRBV11-2; TRBD1 is a possible D gene (5 bases). The CDR3 loop reads CASSWGGAITEAFF. CDR3 bases: TGTGCCAGCAGCTGGGGAGGGGCGATCACTGAAGCTTTCTTT.